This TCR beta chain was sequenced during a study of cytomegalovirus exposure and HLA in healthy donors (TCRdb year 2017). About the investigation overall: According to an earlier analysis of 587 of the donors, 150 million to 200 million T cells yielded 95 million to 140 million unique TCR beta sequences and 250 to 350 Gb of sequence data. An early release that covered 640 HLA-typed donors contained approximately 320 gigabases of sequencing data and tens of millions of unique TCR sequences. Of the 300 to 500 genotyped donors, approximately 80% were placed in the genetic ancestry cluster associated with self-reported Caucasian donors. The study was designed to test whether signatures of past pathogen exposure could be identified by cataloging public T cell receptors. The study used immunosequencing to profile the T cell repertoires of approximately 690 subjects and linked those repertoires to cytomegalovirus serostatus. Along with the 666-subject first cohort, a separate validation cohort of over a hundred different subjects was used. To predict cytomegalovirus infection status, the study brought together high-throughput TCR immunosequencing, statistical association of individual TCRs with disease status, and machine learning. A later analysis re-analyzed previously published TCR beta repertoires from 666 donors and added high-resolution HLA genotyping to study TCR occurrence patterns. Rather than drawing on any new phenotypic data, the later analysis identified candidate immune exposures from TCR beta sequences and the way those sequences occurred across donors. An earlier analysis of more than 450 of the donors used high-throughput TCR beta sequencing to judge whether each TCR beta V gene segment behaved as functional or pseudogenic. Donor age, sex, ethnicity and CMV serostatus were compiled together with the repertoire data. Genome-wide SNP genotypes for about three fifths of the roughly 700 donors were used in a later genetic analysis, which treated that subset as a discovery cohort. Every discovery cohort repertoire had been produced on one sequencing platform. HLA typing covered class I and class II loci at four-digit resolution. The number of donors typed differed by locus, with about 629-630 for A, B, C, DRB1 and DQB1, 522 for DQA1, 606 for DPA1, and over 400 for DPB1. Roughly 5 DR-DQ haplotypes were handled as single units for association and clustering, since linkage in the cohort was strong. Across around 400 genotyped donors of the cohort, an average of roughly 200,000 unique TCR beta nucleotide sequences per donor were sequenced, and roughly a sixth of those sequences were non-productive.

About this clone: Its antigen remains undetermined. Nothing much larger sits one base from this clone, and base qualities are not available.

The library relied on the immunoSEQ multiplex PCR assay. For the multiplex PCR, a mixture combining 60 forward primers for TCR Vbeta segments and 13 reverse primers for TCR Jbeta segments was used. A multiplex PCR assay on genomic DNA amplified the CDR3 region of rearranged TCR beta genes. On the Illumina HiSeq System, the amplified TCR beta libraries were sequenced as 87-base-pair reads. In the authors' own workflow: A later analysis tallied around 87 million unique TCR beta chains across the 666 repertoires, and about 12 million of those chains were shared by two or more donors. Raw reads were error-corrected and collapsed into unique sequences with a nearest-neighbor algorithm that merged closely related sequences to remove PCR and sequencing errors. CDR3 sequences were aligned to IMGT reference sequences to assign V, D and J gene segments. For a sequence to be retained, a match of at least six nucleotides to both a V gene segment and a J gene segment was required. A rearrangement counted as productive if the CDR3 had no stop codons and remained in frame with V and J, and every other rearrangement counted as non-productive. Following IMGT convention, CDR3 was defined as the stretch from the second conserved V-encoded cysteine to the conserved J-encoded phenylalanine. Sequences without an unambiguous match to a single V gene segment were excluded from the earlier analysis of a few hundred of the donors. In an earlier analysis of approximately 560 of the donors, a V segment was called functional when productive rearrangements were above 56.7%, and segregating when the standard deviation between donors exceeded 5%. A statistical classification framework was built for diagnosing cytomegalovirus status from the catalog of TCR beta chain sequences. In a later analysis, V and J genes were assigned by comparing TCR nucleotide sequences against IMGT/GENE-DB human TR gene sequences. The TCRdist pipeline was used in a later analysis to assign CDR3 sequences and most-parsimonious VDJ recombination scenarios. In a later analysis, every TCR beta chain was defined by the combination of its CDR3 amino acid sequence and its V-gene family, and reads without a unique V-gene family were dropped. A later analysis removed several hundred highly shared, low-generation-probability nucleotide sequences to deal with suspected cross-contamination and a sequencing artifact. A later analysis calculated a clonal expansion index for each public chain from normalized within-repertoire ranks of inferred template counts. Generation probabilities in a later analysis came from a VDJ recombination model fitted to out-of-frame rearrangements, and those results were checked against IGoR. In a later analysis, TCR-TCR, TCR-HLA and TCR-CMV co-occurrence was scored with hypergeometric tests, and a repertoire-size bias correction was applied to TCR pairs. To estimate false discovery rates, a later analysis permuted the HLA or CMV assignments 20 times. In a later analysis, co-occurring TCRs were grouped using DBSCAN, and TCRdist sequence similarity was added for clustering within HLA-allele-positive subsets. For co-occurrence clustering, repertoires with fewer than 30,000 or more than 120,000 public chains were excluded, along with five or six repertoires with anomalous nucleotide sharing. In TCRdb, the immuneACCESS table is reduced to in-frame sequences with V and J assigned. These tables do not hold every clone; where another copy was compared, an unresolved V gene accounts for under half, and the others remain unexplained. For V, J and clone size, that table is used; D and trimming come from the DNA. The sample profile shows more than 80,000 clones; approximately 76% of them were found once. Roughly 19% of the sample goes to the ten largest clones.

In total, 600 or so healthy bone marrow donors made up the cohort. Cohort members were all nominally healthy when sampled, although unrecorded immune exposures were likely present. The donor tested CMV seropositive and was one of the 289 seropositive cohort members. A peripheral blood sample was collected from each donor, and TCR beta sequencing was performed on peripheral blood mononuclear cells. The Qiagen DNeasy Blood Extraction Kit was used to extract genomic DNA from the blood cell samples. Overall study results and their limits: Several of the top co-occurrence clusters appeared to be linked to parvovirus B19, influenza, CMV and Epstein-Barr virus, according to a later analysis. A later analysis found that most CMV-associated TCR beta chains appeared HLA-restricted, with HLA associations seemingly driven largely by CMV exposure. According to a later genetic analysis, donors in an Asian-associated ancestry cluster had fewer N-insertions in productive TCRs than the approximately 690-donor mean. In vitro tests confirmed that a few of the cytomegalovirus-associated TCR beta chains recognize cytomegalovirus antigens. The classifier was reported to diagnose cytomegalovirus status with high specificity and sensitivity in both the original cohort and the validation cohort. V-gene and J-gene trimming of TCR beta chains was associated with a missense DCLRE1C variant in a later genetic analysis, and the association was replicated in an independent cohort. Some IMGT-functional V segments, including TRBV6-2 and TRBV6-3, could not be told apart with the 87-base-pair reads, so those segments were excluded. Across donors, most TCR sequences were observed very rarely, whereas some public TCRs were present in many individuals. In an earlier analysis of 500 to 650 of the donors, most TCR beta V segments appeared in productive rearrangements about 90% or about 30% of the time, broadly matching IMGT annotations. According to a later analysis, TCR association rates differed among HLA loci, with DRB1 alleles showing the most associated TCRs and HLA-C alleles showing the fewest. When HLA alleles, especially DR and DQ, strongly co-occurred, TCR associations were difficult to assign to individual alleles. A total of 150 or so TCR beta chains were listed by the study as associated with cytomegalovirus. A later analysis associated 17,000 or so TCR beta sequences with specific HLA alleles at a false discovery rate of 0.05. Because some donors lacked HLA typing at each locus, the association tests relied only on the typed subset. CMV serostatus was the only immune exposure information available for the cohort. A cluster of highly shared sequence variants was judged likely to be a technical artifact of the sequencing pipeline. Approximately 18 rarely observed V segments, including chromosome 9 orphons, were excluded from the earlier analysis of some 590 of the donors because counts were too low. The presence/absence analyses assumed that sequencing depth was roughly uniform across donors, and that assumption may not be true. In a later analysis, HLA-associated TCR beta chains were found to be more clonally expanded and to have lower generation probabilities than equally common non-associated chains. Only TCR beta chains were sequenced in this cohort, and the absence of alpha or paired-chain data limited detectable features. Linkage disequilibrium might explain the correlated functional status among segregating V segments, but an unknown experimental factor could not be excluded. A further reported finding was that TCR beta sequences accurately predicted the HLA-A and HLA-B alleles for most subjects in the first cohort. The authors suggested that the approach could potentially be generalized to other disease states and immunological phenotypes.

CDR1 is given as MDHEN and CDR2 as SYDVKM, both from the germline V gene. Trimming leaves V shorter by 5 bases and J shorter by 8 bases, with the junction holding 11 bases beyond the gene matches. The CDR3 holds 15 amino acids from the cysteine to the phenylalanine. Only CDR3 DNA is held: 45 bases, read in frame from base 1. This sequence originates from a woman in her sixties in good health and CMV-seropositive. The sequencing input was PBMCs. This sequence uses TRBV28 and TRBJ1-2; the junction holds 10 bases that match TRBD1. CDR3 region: CASSPLGTGESGYTF. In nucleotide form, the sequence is TGTGCCAGCAGTCCTCTGGGGACAGGGGAGTCAGGCTACACCTTC.